This T cell receptor (beta chain) was profiled in a study of blood T cells in healthy people across ages. Using a J-beta primer mix together with a sample-barcoded 5' primer, a second PCR was run for about 6 to 11 cycles. TCRdb re-derived calls from the 5' RACE reads in MiXCR, one entry per CDR3 protein. The repertoire holds 920,000 or so distinct CDR3 sequences, with 45% as singletons. Whole-study results and caveats: A greater number of naive CD4+ cells and higher diversity distinguished long-lived donors from aged donors.

This clonotype appeared a few times. The antigen remains undetermined. The CDR3 spans 14 residues. The sequenced sample consisted of blood. The receptor's source is a woman in her sixties in good health. This rearrangement joins TRBV21-1 to TRBJ2-7; no DNA check was done on the table's D call, TRBD2. TRBV21-1 corresponds to a pseudogene. As DNA, the CDR3 is TGTGCCAGCAGGTACGGACTAGTTGTCTACGAGCAGTACTTC. Residues: CASRYGLVVYEQYF.